The 14 T cell receptor beta chains given below trace back to one sample, sequenced in a study of blood T cell repertoires in COVID-19. TCRdb's copy holds only in-frame clones and misses some; the assay was immunoSEQ multiplex PCR. This table holds about 74,000 clones, around 82% found once. Material for sequencing was peripheral blood. The receptors were gathered from a human donor in a cohort sampled during active COVID-19.

V and J are TRBV7-9 and TRBJ2-7; 7 nucleotides agree with TRBD1. This CDR3 region has 13 residues. V shed 5 bases and J 6 bases; nucleotides not matched to a gene: 7. From germline, CDR1 is SEHNR and CDR2 FQNEAQ (reference sequence). The CDR3 sequence is CASSVDRWGEQYF. The CDR3 DNA reads TGTGCCAGCAGCGTGGACAGGTGGGGCGAGCAGTACTTC. The variable domain in full, with the rest retrieved from reference TRBV7-9 and TRBJ2-7, is DTGVSQNPRHKITKRGQNVTFRCDPISEHNRLYWYRQTLGQGPEFLTYFQNEAQLEKSRLLSDRFSAERPKGSFSTLEIQRTEQGDSAMYLCASSVDRWGEQYFGPGTRLTVT.

The chain uses TRBV7-9 and TRBJ1-6, with 7 nucleotides matching TRBD1. V lost 5 bases, J lost 1 base, and 5 bases stayed unmatched. Per the germline V gene, CDR1 is SEHNR and CDR2 is FQNEAQ (reference sequence). This CDR3 spans 16 amino acids. CDR3 nucleotide sequence: TGTGCCAGCAGCAGGGGGCGGGGATCCTATAATTCACCCCTCCACTTT. This sequence encodes CASSRGRGSYNSPLHF.

The rearrangement joins TRBV10-3 to TRBJ2-7, with a tentative D call TRBD1 (6 bases). This CDR3 spans 13 amino acids. The V gene's germline CDR1 is ENHRY and CDR2 SYGVKD. The V end was cut by 5 bases, the J end by 2 bases, with 10 bases between. In DNA, the CDR3 is TGTGCCATCAGTCCCGGACAGACCTACGAGCAGTACTTC. This gives the protein CAISPGQTYEQYF.

The chain has TRBV29-1 and TRBJ1-2; D remains ambiguous. The V and J ends lost 5 bases and 2 bases respectively, with 15 bases between them. The CDR3 sequence is 14 residues long. Germline CDR1 reads SQVTM; CDR2 reads ANQGSEA. The CDR3 DNA sequence: TGCAGCGTTAAGCCCCGAGACTTGAACTATGGCTACACCTTC. This gives the protein CSVKPRDLNYGYTF. Looking up the rest from reference TRBV29-1 and TRBJ1-2 gives the full variable domain: SAVISQKPSRDICQRGTSLTIQCQVDSQVTMMFWYRQQPGQSLTLIATANQGSEATYESGFVIDKFPISRPNLTFSTLTVSNMSPEDSSIYLCSVKPRDLNYGYTFGSGTRLTVV.

The chain combines TRBV6-5 with TRBJ1-6, with 9 positions matching TRBD1. Germline loops: CDR1 MNHEY, CDR2 SVGAGI. V shed 7 bases and J 8 bases; nucleotides not matched to a gene: 6. The CDR3 is made up of 14 amino acids. CDR3 amino acids: CASKLQGAYSPLHF. DNA for the CDR3: TGTGCCAGCAAGCTACAGGGGGCCTATTCACCCCTCCACTTT.

The genes are TRBV6-4 and TRBJ1-6, with D uncertain. The CDR3 runs 15 residues. V lost 8 bases to trimming and J lost 1 base, with 12 bases between them. Per the germline V gene, CDR1 is MRHNA and CDR2 is SNTAGT. The CDR3 nucleotides are TGTGCCAGCCCCTGGCCTAGATCCTATAATTCACCCCTCCACTTT. It yields the protein CASPWPRSYNSPLHF.

The gene calls are TRBV5-1 and TRBJ1-5; D might be TRBD1 (5 bases). The CDR3 has 15 amino acids. V dropped 0 bases and J dropped 1 base, with 8 bases sitting between them. Germline V lookup: CDR1 SGHRS, CDR2 YFSETQ. The CDR3 region has the DNA TGCGCCAGCAGCTTGGGGGAGGGGAGCAATCAGCCCCAGCATTTT. This translates into CASSLGEGSNQPQHF.

This clone was observed a handful of times. The J gene is TRBJ1-2, the V gene TRBV6-6; 7 nucleotides align to TRBD1. The CDR3 is made up of 16 amino acids. Germline-derived CDR1 and CDR2 are MNHNY and SVGAGI (reference sequence). After removal of 3 bases from V and 3 bases from J, the junction contained 10 bases not matched to a gene. The CDR3 DNA follows: TGTGCCAGCAGTTATTACGACAGGGCGGAACACTATGGCTACACCTTC. This encodes CASSYYDRAEHYGYTF.

The chain links TRBV5-1 to TRBJ1-6; 10 bases match TRBD1. The CDR3 runs to 15 residues. Germline CDR1 SGHRS, CDR2 YFSETQ. After removal of 4 bases from V and 3 bases from J, the junction contained 1 base not matched to a gene. The CDR3 loop is CASSGTGVYNSPLHF. CDR3 sequence (DNA): TGCGCCAGCAGCGGGACAGGGGTCTATAATTCACCCCTCCACTTT.

Here the CDR3 reads CASSFPGLAGGTDTQYF. The CDR3 DNA sequence: TGTGCCAGCAGCTTCCCGGGACTAGCGGGGGGCACAGATACGCAGTATTTT. V is TRBV7-3 and J is TRBJ2-3; TRBD2 aligns across 14 bases. J lost 1 base, V lost 3 bases, and 3 bases had no gene match. The CDR3 runs to 17 residues. Germline CDR1 and CDR2: SGHTA and FQGTGA.

The chain uses TRBV29-1 and TRBJ1-2; 7 bases match TRBD1. V lost 7 bases, J lost 4 bases, and 6 bases stayed unmatched. This CDR3 spans 12 amino acids. Germline V gene sequence: CDR1 SQVTM, CDR2 ANQGSEA. The CDR3 protein is CSGGDSFYGYTF. CDR3 sequence (DNA): TGCAGCGGGGGGGACAGTTTCTATGGCTACACCTTC.

The chain has TRBV5-1 and TRBJ1-5, with D possibly being TRBD1 (5 bases). Trimming took 2 bases from V and 0 from J, leaving 9 bases between them. The CDR3 extends over 15 amino acids. Germline CDR1 reads SGHRS; CDR2 reads YFSETQ. The DNA for the CDR3 is TGCGCCAGCAGCTTCGACAGTAATAGCAATCAGCCCCAGCATTTT. Amino acids: CASSFDSNSNQPQHF.

This clone was counted only a few times. The chain couples TRBV6-5 to TRBJ2-6, with D perhaps TRBD1 (5 bases). The ends were cut back, 4 bases at V and 0 bases at J, with 7 bases in the middle. The CDR3 extends over 15 amino acids. Germline values: CDR1 MNHEY, CDR2 SVGAGI. For the CDR3, the DNA is TGTGCCAGCAGTTCAGGGTCCTCTGGGGCCAACGTCCTGACTTTC. Protein: CASSSGSSGANVLTF.

The chain joins TRBV28 to TRBJ1-2; 8 positions agree with TRBD1. The junction had 5 bases not matched to a gene; V was cut back by 4 bases and J by 1 base. Germline V lookup: CDR1 MDHEN, CDR2 SYDVKM. This CDR3 region has 15 residues. DNA for the CDR3: TGTGCCAGCAGTTCCCGGACAGGGTTTAACTATGGCTACACCTTC. Its translation is CASSSRTGFNYGYTF.